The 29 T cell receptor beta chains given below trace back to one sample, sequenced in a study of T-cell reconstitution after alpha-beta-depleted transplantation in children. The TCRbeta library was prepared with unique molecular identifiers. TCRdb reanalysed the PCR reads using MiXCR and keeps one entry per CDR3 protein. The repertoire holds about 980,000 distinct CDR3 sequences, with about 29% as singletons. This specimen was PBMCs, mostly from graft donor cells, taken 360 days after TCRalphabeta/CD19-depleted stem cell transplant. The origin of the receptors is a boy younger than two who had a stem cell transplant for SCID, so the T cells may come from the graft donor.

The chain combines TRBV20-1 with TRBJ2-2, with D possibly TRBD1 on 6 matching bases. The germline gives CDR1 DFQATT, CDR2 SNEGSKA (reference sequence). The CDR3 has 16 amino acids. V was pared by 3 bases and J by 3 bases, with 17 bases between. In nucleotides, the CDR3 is TGCAGTGCTAGCCCCGGCGGCAGGGGAGACACCGGGGAGCTGTTTTTT. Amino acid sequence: CSASPGGRGDTGELFF.

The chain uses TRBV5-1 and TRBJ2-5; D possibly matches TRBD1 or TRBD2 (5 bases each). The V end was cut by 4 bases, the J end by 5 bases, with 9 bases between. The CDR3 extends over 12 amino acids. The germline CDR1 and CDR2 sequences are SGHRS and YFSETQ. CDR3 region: CASSIGTETQYF. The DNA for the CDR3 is TGCGCCAGCAGCATAGGGACGGAGACCCAGTACTTC.

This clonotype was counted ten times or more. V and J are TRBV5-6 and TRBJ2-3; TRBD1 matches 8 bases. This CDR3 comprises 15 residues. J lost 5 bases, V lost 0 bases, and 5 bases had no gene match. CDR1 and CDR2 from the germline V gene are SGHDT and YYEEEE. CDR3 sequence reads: CASSLARGTGDTQYF. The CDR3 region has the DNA TGTGCCAGCAGCTTGGCCAGGGGGACAGGAGATACGCAGTATTTT.

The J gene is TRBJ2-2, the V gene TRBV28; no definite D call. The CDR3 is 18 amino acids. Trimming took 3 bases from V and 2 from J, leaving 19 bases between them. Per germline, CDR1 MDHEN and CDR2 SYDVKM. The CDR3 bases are TGTGCCAGCAGTTTCATGACATGGCTCACCAATAACACCGGGGAGCTGTTTTTT. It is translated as CASSFMTWLTNNTGELFF.

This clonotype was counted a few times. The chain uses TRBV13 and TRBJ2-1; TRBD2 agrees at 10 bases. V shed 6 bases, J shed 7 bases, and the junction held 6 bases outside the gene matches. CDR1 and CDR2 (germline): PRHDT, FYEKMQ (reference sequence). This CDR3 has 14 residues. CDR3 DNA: TGTGCCAGCAGTTCGGCTAGCGGGGGTAATGAGCAGTTCTTC. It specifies CASSSASGGNEQFF.

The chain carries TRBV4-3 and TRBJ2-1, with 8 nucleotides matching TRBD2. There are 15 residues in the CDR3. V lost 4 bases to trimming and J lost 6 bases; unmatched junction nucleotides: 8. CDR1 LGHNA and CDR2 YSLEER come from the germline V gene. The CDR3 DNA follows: TGCGCCAGCAGCCCCTCCGGGGGGGTATTCAATGAGCAGTTCTTC. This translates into CASSPSGGVFNEQFF.

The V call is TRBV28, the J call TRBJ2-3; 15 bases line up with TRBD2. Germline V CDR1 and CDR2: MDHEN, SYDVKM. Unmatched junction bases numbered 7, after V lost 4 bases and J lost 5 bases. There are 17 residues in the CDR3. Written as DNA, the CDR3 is TGTGCCAGCAGTTCCCGGGGACTAGCGGGGGGTAAAGATACGCAGTATTTT. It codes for CASSSRGLAGGKDTQYF.

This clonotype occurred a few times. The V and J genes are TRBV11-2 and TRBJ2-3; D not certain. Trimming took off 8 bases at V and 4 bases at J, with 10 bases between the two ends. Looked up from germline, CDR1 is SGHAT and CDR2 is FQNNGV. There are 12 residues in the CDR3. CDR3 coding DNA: TGTGCCAGCGGGCAGGTTGCAGATACGCAGTATTTT. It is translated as CASGQVADTQYF.

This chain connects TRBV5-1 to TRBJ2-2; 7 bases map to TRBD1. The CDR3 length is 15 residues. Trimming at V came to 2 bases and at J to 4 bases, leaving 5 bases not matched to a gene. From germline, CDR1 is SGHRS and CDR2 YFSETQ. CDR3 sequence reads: CASSFSQGVTGELFF. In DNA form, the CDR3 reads TGCGCCAGCAGCTTTTCGCAGGGGGTCACCGGGGAGCTGTTTTTT.

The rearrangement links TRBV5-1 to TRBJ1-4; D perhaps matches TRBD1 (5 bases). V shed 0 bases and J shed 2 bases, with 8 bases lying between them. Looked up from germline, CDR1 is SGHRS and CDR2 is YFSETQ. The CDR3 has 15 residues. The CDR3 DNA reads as TGCGCCAGCAGCTTGGCGGGGGTCACTAATGAAAAACTGTTTTTT. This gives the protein CASSLAGVTNEKLFF. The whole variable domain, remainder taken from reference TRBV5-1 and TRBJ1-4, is KAGVTQTPRYLIKTRGQQVTLSCSPISGHRSVSWYQQTPGQGLQFLFEYFSETQRNKGNFPGRFSGRQFSNSRSEMNVSTLELGDSALYLCASSLAGVTNEKLFFGSGTQLSVL.

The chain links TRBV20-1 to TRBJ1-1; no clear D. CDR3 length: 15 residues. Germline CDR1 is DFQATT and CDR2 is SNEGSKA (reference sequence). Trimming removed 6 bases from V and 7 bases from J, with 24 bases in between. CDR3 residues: CSAPPGQAGMFEAFF. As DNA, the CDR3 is TGCAGTGCCCCTCCTGGGCAGGCGGGGATGTTTGAAGCTTTCTTT.

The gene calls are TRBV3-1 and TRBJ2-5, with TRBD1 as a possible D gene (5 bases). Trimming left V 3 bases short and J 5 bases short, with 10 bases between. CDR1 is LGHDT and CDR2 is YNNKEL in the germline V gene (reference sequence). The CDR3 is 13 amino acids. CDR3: CASSQAGYETQYF. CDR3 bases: TGTGCCAGCAGCCAGGCAGGGTACGAGACCCAGTACTTC.

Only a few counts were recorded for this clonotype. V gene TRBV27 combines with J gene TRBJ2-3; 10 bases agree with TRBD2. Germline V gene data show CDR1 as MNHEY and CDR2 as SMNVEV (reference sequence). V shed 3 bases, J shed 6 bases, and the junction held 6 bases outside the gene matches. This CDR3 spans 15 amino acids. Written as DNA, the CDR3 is TGTGCCAGCAGTTTCCCTAGCGGGGGTAAGGATACGCAGTATTTT. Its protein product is CASSFPSGGKDTQYF.

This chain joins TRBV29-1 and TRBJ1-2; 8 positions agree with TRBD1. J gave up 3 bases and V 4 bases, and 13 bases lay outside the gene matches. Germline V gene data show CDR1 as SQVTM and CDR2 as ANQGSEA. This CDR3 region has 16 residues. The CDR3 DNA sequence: TGCAGCGTTGGGGGTGTGGGCCGGGGACAGGACTATGGCTACACCTTC. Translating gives CSVGGVGRGQDYGYTF.

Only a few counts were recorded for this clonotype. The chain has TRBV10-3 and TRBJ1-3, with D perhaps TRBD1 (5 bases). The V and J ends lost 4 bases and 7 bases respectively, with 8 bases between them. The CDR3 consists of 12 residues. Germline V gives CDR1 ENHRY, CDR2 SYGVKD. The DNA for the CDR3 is TGTGCCATCAGTGGGCAGGGCAACACCATATATTTT. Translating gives CAISGQGNTIYF.

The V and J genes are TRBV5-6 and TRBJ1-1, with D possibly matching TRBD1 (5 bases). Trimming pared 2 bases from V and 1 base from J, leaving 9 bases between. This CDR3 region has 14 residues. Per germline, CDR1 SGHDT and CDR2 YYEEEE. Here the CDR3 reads CASSFIGGNTEAFF. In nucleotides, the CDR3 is TGTGCCAGCAGCTTTATCGGGGGGAACACTGAAGCTTTCTTT.

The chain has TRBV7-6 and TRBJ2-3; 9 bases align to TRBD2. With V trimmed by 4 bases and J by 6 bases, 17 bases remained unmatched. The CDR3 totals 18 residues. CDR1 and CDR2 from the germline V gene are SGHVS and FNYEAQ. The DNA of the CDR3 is TGTGCCAGCAGCTCCGGGGGAGGGGGACTAGCTGGGGCTGATACGCAGTATTTT. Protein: CASSSGGGGLAGADTQYF.

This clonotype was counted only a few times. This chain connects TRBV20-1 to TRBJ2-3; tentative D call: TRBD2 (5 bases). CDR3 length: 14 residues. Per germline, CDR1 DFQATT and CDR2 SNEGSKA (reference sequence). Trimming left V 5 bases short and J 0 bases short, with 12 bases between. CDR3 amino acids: CSAPGLLSTDTQYF. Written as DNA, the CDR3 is TGCAGTGCTCCCGGACTTCTGAGCACAGATACGCAGTATTTT.

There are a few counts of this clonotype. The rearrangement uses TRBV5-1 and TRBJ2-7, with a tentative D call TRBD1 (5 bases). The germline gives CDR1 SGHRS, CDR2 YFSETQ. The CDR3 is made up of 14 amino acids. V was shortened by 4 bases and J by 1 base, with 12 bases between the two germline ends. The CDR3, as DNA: TGCGCCAGCAGCCCACAGGCAGATTCCTACGAGCAGTACTTC. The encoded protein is CASSPQADSYEQYF.

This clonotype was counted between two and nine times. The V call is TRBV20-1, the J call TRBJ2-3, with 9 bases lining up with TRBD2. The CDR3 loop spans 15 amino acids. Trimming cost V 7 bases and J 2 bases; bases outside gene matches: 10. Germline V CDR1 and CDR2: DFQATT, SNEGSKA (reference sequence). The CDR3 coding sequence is TGCAGTGTCGTGGGGCGGGGGGGTTCCACAGATACGCAGTATTTT. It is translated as CSVVGRGGSTDTQYF.

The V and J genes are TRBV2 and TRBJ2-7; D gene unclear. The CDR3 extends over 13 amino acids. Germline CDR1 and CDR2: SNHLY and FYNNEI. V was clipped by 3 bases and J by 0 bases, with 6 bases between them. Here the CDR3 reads CASSDVISYEQYF. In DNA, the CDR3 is TGTGCCAGCAGTGATGTAATCTCCTACGAGCAGTACTTC.

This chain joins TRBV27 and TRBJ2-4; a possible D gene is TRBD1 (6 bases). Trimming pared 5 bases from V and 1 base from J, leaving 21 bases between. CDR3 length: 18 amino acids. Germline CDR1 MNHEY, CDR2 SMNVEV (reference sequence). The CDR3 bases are TGTGCCAGCAGTCCCTACCGACAGGACACCACGGCCAAAAACATTCAGTACTTC. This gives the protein CASSPYRQDTTAKNIQYF.

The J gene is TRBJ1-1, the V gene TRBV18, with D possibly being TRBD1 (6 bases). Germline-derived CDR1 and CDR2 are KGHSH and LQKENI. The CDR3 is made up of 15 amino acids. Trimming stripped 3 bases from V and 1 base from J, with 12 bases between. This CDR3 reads CASSPRQEQNTEAFF. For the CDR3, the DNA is TGTGCCAGCTCACCTCGACAGGAGCAGAACACTGAAGCTTTCTTT. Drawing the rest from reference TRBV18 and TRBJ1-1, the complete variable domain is NAGVMQNPRHLVRRRGQEARLRCSPMKGHSHVYWYRQLPEEGLKFMVYLQKENIIDESGMPKERFSAEFPKEGPSILRIQQVVRGDSAAYFCASSPRQEQNTEAFFGQGTRLTVV.

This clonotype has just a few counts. For the CDR3, the DNA is TGCAGTGTTCGACATGGGGTCGGGACGGAGCAGTACTTC. As protein: CSVRHGVGTEQYF. The gene calls are TRBV20-1 and TRBJ2-7; D may be TRBD1 or TRBD2 (5 bases each). The germline V gene has CDR1 DFQATT and CDR2 SNEGSKA (reference sequence). V lost 7 bases and J 7 bases, leaving 20 bases between the germline ends. This CDR3 has 13 residues.

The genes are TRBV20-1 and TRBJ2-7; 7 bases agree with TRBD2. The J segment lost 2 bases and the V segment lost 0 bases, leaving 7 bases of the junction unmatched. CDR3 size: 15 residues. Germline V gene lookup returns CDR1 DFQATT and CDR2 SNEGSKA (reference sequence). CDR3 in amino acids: CSARDSSGKTYEQYF. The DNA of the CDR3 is TGCAGTGCTAGAGATTCGAGCGGGAAGACCTACGAGCAGTACTTC.

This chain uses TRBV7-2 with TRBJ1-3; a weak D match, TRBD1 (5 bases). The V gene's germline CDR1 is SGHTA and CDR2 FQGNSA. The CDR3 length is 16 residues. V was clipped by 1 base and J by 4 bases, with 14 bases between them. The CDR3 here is CASSLVGGLGGNTIYF. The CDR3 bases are TGTGCCAGCAGCTTAGTGGGGGGACTAGGCGGAAACACCATATATTTT.

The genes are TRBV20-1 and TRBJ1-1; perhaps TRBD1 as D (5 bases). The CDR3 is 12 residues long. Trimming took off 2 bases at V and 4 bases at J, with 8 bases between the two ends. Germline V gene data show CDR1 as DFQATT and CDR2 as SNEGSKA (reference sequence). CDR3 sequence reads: CSARSGSTEAFF. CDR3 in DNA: TGCAGTGCTAGATCAGGGTCCACTGAAGCTTTCTTT.

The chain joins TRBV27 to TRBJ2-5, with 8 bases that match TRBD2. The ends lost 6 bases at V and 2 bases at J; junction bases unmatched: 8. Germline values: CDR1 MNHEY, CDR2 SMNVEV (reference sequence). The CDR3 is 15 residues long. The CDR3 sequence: CASRGIAGLQETQYF. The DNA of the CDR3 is TGTGCCAGCAGAGGCATAGCGGGGCTACAAGAGACCCAGTACTTC.

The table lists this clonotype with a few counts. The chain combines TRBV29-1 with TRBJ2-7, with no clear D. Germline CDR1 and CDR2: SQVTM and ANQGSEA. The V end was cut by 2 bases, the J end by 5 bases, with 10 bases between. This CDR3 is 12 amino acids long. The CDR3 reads CSVEYARNEQYF. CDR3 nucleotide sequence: TGCAGCGTTGAATACGCCAGGAACGAGCAGTACTTC.